The text below deals with one T cell receptor (beta chain). Its antigen is unidentified. Execution of the assay was at deep level. Each subset's genomic DNA was shared equally among a number of immunoSEQ plates. Measured with immunoSEQ multiplex PCR; TCRdb has only the in-frame clones, and not every one. The sample yields millions of clones, 85% to 95% seen once. The data derive from a study of shared clonotypes between healthy human individuals. Study background: CD4 naive cells filled three plates per donor, CD4 memory three, CD8 naive two and CD8 memory one.

Regarding the study as a whole: An effect of sequencing depth on clonotype sharing among donors was expected.

The junction had 15 bases not matched to a gene; V was cut back by 9 bases and J by 6 bases. The germline gives CDR1 MNHNY, CDR2 SVGAGI (reference sequence). The CDR3 length is 15 residues. The genes are TRBV6-6 and TRBJ2-7, with 9 positions matching TRBD1. Sequenced sample: naive CD4+ T cells sorted from blood. Subset described: CD45RA+ positively selected. This receptor was taken from a man aged 18-30 years in good health. This chain's CDR3 is CASFLGQGGRGEQYF. In DNA, the CDR3 is TGTGCCAGTTTTCTGGGACAGGGAGGGCGGGGCGAGCAGTACTTC.